Described below is a single TCR beta chain sequence and its context. Its cognate antigen is unknown. This sample includes further DNA sequences coding for the same CDR3. Original data processing: ImmunoSEQ yielded junction-only sequences lacking quality scores, so filtering differed. Some clones are missing from TCRdb's copy, which holds only in-frame ones; the method was immunoSEQ multiplex PCR. V and J calls and clone size are given by that table; D and trimming were obtained from the DNA. The table has approximately 980,000 clones, 60% to 85% seen once. Nashville, Tennessee was home to all donors, who were Caucasian adults. These data belong to a study of shared clonotypes between healthy human individuals. Whole-study findings and limits: Even with large depth, rarefaction showed that sorted-subset sequencing was incomplete.

The CDR3 runs 13 residues. V lost 1 base to trimming and J lost 8 bases, with 8 bases between them. CDR1 is SGHTA and CDR2 is FQGNSA in the germline V gene. The origin of this receptor is a man aged 18-30 years in good health. The chain couples TRBV7-2 to TRBJ1-4; no firm D call. Sequencing was done on a sample of memory CD4+ T cells sorted from blood. Noted subset: CD45RA-negative fraction. As DNA, the CDR3 is TGTGCCAGCAGCTTAGGACGTGGAGAAAAACTGTTTTTT. The encoded protein is CASSLGRGEKLFF.